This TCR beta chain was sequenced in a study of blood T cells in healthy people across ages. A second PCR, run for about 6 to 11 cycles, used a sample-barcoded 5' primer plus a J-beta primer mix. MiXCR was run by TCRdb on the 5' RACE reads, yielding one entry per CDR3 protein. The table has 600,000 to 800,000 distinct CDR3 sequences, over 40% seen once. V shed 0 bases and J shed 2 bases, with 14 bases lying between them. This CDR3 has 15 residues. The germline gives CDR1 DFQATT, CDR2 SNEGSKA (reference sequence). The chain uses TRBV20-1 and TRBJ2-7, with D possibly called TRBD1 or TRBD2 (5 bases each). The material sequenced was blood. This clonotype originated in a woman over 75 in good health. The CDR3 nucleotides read TGCAGTGCTAGAGAACCGGGGCAGACTACCTACGAGCAGTACTTC. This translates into CSAREPGQTTYEQYF.